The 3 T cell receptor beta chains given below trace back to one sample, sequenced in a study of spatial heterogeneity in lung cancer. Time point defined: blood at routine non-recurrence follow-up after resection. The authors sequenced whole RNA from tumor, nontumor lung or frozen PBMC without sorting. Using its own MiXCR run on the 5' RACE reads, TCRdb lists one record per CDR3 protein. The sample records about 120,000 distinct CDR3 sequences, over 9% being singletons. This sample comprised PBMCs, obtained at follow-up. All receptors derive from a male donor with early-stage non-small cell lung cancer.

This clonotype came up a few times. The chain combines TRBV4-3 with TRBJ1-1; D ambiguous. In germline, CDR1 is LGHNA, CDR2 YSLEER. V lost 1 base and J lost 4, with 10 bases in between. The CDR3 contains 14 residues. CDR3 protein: CASSQGVLGTEAFF. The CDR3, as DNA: TGCGCCAGCAGCCAAGGGGTCTTGGGCACTGAAGCTTTCTTT.

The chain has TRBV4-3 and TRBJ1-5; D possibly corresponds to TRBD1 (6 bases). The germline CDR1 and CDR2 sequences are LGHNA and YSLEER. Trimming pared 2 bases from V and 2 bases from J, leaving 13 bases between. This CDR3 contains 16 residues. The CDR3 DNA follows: TGCGCCAGCAGCCAAAATTGGGGGGCGGGCAATCAGCCCCAGCATTTT. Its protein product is CASSQNWGAGNQPQHF.

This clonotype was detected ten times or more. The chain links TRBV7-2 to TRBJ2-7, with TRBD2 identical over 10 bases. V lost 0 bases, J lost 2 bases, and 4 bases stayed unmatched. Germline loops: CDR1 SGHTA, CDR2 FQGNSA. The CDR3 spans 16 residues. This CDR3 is CASSLAIAGGTYEQYF. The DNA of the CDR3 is TGTGCCAGCAGCTTAGCGATAGCGGGGGGTACCTACGAGCAGTACTTC. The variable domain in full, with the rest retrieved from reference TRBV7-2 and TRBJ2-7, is GAGVSQSPSNKVTEKGKDVELRCDPISGHTALYWYRQSLGQGLEFLIYFQGNSAPDKSGLPSDRFSAERTGGSVSTLTIQRTQQEDSAVYLCASSLAIAGGTYEQYFGPGTRLTVT.